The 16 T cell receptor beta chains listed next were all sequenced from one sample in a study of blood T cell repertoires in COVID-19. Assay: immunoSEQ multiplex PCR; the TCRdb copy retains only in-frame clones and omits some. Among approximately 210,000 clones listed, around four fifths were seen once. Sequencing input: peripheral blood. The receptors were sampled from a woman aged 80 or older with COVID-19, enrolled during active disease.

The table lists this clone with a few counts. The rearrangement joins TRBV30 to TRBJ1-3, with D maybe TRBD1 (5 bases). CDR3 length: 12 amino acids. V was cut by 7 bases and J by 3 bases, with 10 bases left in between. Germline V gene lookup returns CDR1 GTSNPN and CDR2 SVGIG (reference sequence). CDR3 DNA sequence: TGTGCCTTACAAGGGGATGGAAACACCATATATTTT. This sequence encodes CALQGDGNTIYF.

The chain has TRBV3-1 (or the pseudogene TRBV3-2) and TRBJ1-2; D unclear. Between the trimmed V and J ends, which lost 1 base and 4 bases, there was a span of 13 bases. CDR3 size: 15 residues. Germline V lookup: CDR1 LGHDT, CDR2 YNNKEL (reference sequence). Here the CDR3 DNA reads TGTGCCAGCAGCCAAGCAGCCCTGGGGAGCTATGGCTACACCTTC. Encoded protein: CASSQAALGSYGYTF.

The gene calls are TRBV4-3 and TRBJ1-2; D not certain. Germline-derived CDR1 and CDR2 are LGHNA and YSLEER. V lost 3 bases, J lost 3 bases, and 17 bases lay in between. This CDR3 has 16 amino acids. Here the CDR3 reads CASSQSVSGWDYGYTF. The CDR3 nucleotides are TGCGCCAGCAGCCAGTCCGTTTCGGGGTGGGACTATGGCTACACCTTC.

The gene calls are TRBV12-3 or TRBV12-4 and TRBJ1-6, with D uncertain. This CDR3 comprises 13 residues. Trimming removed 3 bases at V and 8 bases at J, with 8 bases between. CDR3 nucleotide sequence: TGTGCCAGCAGTTTTGGCTTTGATTCACCCCTCCACTTT. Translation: CASSFGFDSPLHF.

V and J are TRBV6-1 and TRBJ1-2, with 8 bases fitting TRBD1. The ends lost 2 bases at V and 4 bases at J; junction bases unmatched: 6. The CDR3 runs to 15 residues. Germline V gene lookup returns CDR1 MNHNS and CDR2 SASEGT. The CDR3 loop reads CASSETAGGAYGYTF. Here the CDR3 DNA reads TGTGCCAGCAGTGAAACGGCAGGGGGCGCCTATGGCTACACCTTC.

The CDR3 sequence is CASVEGGPSYNEQFF. As DNA, the CDR3 is TGTGCCAGCGTCGAGGGGGGGCCCAGCTACAATGAGCAGTTCTTC. The chain couples TRBV5-4 to TRBJ2-1, with D possibly matching TRBD2 (7 bases). CDR3 size: 15 residues. Trimming took off 7 bases at V and 3 bases at J, with 17 bases between the two ends. Germline V gives CDR1 SGHNT, CDR2 YYREEE (reference sequence).

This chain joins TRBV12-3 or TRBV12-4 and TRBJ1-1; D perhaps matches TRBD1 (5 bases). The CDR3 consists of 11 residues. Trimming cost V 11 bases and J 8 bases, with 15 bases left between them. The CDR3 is CAGKRGGEAFF. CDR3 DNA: TGTGCCGGAAAACGGGGGGGAGAAGCTTTCTTT.

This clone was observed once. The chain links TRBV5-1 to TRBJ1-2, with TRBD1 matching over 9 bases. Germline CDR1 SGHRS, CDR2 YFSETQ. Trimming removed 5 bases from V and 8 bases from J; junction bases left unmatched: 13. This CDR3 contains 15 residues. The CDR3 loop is CASSNPPGQGKGYTF. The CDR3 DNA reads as TGCGCCAGCAGTAACCCACCGGGACAGGGAAAAGGCTACACCTTC.

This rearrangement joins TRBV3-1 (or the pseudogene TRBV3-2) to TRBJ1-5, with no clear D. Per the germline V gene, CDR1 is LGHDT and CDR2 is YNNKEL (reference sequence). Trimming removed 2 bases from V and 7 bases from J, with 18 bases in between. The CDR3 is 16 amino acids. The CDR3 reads CASSQSYGFSKQPQHF. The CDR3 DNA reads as TGTGCCAGCAGCCAATCGTACGGTTTTTCGAAACAGCCCCAGCATTTT.

The CDR3 region is CASNLQGTSSGNTIYF. The CDR3 coding sequence is TGTGCCAGTAACTTACAGGGAACATCATCTGGAAACACCATATATTTT. This sequence joins TRBV19 and TRBJ1-3, with a tentative D call TRBD1 (6 bases). CDR1 LNHDA and CDR2 SQIVND come from the germline V gene (reference sequence). V lost 7 bases and J lost 1, with 17 bases in between. This CDR3 has 16 residues.

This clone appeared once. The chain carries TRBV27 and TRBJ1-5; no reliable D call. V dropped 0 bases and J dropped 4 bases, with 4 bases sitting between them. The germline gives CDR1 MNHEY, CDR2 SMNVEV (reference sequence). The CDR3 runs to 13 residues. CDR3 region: CASSLSPNQPQHF. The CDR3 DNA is TGTGCCAGCAGTTTATCCCCAAATCAGCCCCAGCATTTT.

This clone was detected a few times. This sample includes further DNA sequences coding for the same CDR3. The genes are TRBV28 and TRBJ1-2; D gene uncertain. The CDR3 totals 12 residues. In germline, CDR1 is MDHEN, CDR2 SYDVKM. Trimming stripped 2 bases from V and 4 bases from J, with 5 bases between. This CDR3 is CASSLVGYGYTF. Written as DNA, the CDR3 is TGTGCCAGCAGTTTAGTCGGCTATGGCTACACCTTC.

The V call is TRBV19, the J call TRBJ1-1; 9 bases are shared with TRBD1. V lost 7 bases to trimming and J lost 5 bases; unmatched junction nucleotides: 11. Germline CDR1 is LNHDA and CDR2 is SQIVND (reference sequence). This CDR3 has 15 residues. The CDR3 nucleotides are TGTGCCAGTAAACCTAGGACAGGGGTCGTGACTGAAGCTTTCTTT. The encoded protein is CASKPRTGVVTEAFF.

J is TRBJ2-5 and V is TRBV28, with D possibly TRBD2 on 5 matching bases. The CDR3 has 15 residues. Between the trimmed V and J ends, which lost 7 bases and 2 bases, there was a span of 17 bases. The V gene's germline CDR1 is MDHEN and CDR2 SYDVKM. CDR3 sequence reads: CASNEYVGNQETQYF. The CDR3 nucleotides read TGTGCCAGCAATGAATATGTCGGGAATCAAGAGACCCAGTACTTC. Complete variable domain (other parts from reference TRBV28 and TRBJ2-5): DVKVTQSSRYLVKRTGEKVFLECVQDMDHENMFWYRQDPGLGLRLIYFSYDVKMKEKGDIPEGYSVSREKKERFSLILESASTNQTSMYLCASNEYVGNQETQYFGPGTRLLVL.

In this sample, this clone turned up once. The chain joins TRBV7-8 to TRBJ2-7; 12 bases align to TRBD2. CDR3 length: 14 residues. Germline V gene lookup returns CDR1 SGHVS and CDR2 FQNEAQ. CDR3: CASSLAGGPYEQYV. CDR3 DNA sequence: TGTGCCAGCAGCCTAGCGGGGGGGCCCTACGAGCAGTACGTC.

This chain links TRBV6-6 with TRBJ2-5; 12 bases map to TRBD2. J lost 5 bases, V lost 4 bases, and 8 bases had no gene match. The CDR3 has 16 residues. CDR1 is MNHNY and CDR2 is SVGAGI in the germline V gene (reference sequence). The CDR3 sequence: CASSLASGGARETQYF. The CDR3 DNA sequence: TGTGCCAGCAGTTTGGCTAGCGGGGGGGCCAGGGAGACCCAGTACTTC.